The T cell receptor beta chain described here comes from a study of cytomegalovirus exposure and HLA in healthy donors. Study-wide points: A missense variant in DCLRE1C was later tied to TCR beta V- and J-gene trimming.

This clone was counted between two and nine times. Its antigen is currently unknown. It was with 60 Vbeta and 13 Jbeta primers that the PCR ran. TCRdb's copy holds only in-frame clones and misses some; the assay was immunoSEQ multiplex PCR. This sample has some 130,000 clones, with 65% to 70% found just once. The CDR3 consists of 15 residues. With 5 bases removed from V and 1 base from J, the gap between germline ends came to 14 bases. Germline assignment: CDR1 SGHAT and CDR2 FQDESV (reference sequence). The receptor's source is a human donor in good health. The chain links TRBV11-1 to TRBJ2-5; D is possibly TRBD2 (6 bases). The sequenced material came from PBMCs. CDR3 sequence reads: CASSPTWRAQETQYF. CDR3 nucleotide sequence: TGTGCCAGCAGCCCTACCTGGAGGGCCCAAGAGACCCAGTACTTC.